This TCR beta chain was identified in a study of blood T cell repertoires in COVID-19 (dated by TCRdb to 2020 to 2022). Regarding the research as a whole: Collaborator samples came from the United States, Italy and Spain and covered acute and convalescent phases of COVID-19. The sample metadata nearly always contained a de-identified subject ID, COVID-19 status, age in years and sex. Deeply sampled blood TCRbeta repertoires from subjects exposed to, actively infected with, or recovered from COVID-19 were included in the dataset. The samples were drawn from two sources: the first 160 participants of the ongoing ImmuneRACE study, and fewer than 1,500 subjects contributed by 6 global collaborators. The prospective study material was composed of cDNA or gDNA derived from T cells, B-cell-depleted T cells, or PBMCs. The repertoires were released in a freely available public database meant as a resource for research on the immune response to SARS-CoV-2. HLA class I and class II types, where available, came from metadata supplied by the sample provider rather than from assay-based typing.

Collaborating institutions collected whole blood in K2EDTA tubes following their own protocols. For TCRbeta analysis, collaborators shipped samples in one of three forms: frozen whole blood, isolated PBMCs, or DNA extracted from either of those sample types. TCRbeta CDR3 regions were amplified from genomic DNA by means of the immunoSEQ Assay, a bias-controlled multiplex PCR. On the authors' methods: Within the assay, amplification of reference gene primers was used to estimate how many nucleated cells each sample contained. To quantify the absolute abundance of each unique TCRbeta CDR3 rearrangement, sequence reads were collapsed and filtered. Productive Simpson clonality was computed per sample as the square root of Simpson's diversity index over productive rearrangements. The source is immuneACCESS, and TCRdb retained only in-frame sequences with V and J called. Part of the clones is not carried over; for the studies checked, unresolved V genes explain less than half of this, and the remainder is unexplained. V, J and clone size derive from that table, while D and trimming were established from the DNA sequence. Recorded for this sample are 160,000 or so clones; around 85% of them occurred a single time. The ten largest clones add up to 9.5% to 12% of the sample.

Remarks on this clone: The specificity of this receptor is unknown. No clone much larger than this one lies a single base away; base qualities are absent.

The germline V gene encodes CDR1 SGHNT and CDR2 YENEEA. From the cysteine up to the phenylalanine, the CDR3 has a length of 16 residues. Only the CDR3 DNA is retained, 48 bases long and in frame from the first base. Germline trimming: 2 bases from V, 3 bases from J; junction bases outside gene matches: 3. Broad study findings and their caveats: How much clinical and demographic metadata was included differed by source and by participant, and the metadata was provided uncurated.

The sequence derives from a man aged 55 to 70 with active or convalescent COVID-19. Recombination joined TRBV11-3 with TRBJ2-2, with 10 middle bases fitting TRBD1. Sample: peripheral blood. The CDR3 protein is CASSLYGTGDTGELFF. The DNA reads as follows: TGTGCCAGCAGCTTATACGGGACAGGGGACACCGGGGAGCTGTTTTTT. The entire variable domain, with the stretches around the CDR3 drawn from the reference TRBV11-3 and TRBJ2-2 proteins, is EAGVVQSPRYKIIEKKQPVAFWCNPISGHNTLYWYLQNLGQGPELLIRYENEEAVDDSQLPKDRFSAERLKGVDSTLKIQPAELGDSAVYLCASSLYGTGDTGELFFGEGSRLTVL.